Following are 31 T cell receptor beta chains from one sample sequenced in a study of regulatory T cells in long-lasting Graves disease (dated by TCRdb to the early 2020s). This specimen's time point label, interpreted: newly diagnosed GD, antithyroid drugs for less than 3 months. For both TCR sequencing and RNA sequencing, RNA was extracted from PBMCs using TRIzol. Library generation was performed with multiplex PCR. Sequencing instrument: Illumina HiSeq 4000. CDR3 regions were amplified by Arm-PCR with iRepertoire HTBI primers to construct TCR beta libraries. TCRdb reprocessed the public reads (quality trimming at Q25 with fastp, clone calling with MiXCR) and kept in-frame beta chains. Rows are unified per CDR3 protein, each entry keeping the most common DNA and genes. The sample contains 530,000 or so distinct CDR3 sequences, roughly 14% of them found a single time. The ten largest clones add up to 10% of the sample.

Separately, the same data were catalogued under a study of T cells in Graves' hyperthyroidism and ophthalmopathy.

Specimen: peripheral blood mononuclear cells (PBMCs), collected at new diagnosis, from a patient treated with antithyroid drugs. These receptor sequences come from a man aged 30 to 45 with Graves disease. Donor details come from another sample of the same person, matched by shared clones.

This clonotype was detected ten times or more. J is TRBJ2-1 and V is TRBV6-2 or TRBV6-3; TRBD1 aligns across 7 bases. The CDR3 spans 15 residues. Germline V CDR1 and CDR2: MNHEY, SVGEGT. V shed 5 bases, J shed 4 bases, and the junction held 8 bases outside the gene matches. CDR3 in DNA: TGTGCCAGCAGTGGCTCCCCGACAGGGTACAATGAGCAGTTCTTC. This translates into CASSGSPTGYNEQFF.

This chain joins TRBV15 and TRBJ2-2; 8 nucleotides align to TRBD2. The CDR3 length is 17 residues. Germline loops: CDR1 LNHNV, CDR2 YYDKDF (reference sequence). Trimming took 5 bases from V and 6 from J; bases not matched to a gene: 14. CDR3 loop: CATSGRGEGAGAGELFF. The CDR3 DNA follows: TGTGCCACCAGCGGCCGCGGGGAGGGAGCGGGAGCCGGGGAGCTGTTTTTT.

This clonotype has at least ten counts. This rearrangement joins TRBV12-3 or TRBV12-4 to TRBJ1-2; D gene uncertain. The CDR3 contains 12 residues. Trimming pared 2 bases from V and 7 bases from J, leaving 8 bases between. CDR3 region: CASSLSAIGYTF. CDR3 in DNA: TGTGCCAGCAGTTTATCGGCAATTGGCTACACCTTC.

This sequence joins TRBV25-1 and TRBJ2-5; possible D gene TRBD2, 5 bases. This CDR3 has 13 amino acids. V was shortened by 3 bases and J by 5 bases, with 10 bases between the two germline ends. Per the germline V gene, CDR1 is MGHDK and CDR2 is SYGVNS. CDR3 sequence reads: CASSDPPGETQYF. In nucleotides, the CDR3 is TGTGCCAGCAGTGACCCTCCGGGGGAGACCCAGTACTTC.

This clonotype was found a few times. V is TRBV18 and J is TRBJ2-2, with TRBD2 identical over 8 bases. Germline V gives CDR1 KGHSH, CDR2 LQKENI. The junction had 3 bases not matched to a gene; V was cut back by 2 bases and J by 4 bases. This CDR3 spans 15 amino acids. CDR3 nucleotides: TGTGCCAGCTCACCAACTAGCGGACGCACCGGGGAGCTGTTTTTT. Translation: CASSPTSGRTGELFF. Full variable domain (missing parts from reference TRBV18 and TRBJ2-2): NAGVMQNPRHLVRRRGQEARLRCSPMKGHSHVYWYRQLPEEGLKFMVYLQKENIIDESGMPKERFSAEFPKEGPSILRIQQVVRGDSAAYFCASSPTSGRTGELFFGEGSRLTVL.

Only a few counts were recorded for this clonotype. DNA for the CDR3: TGTGCCAGCAGTATTGATAAGATAGGGGAGCTGTTTTTT. This codes for CASSIDKIGELFF. The genes are TRBV25-1 and TRBJ2-2; D uncertain. CDR3 length: 13 residues. V lost 5 bases and J lost 8, with 12 bases in between. Germline-derived CDR1 and CDR2 are MGHDK and SYGVNS.

As regards this clonotype: This sequence may be a read error, since a much larger clone differs from it by one base. The chain is built from TRBV10-3 and TRBJ2-7; D not resolved. The CDR3 extends over 13 amino acids. Germline CDR1 is ENHRY and CDR2 is SYGVKD. V lost 7 bases to trimming and J lost 3 bases, with 13 bases between them. The CDR3 sequence is CAIMAGTDYEQYF. CDR3 in DNA: TGTGCCATCATGGCTGGAACCGACTACGAGCAGTACTTC.

This clonotype was counted many times. The V gene is TRBV6-1, the J gene TRBJ1-4; D ambiguous. CDR1 is MNHNS and CDR2 is SASEGT in the germline V gene. The CDR3 spans 17 residues. V lost 4 bases and J lost 0, with 15 bases in between. The CDR3 is CASSGRTDSATNEKLFF. CDR3 DNA: TGTGCCAGCAGTGGCAGGACGGATAGTGCAACTAATGAAAAACTGTTTTTT.

The rearrangement joins TRBV6-1 to TRBJ1-1, with D maybe TRBD1 (6 bases). Germline V gene lookup returns CDR1 MNHNS and CDR2 SASEGT. CDR3 length equals 14 residues. Trimming removed 3 bases at V and 7 bases at J, with 15 bases between. The CDR3 coding sequence is TGTGCCAGCAGTGATTTCGGACAGATCCTTGAAGCTTTCTTT. It is translated as CASSDFGQILEAFF.

This clonotype was seen many times. The chain joins TRBV2 to TRBJ1-2; perhaps TRBD1 as D (6 bases). Trimming pared 8 bases from V and 4 bases from J, leaving 11 bases between. The CDR3 has 12 residues. Germline V gives CDR1 SNHLY, CDR2 FYNNEI. In nucleotides, the CDR3 is TGTGCCAGCTCGACAGGAATCTATGGCTACACCTTC. It encodes CASSTGIYGYTF.

This clonotype was observed many times. The chain links TRBV20-1 to TRBJ2-3; 11 bases fit TRBD2. CDR3 size: 18 residues. V shed 4 bases and J 1 base; nucleotides not matched to a gene: 13. Germline CDR1 is DFQATT and CDR2 is SNEGSKA (reference sequence). The chain's CDR3 is CSAKYSSGTSGGTDTQYF. CDR3 sequence (DNA): TGCAGTGCTAAATATTCTTCCGGGACTAGCGGAGGCACAGATACGCAGTATTTT.

This clonotype was seen at least ten times. The chain has TRBV12-3 or TRBV12-4 and TRBJ1-2; weak D call: TRBD1 (5 bases). The CDR3 sequence is 14 residues long. Trimming stripped 5 bases from V and 4 bases from J, with 14 bases between. The CDR3 sequence is CASSLPGPIYGYTF. The CDR3 coding sequence is TGTGCCAGCAGTCTGCCGGGGCCTATCTATGGCTACACCTTC.

This clonotype was observed many times. CDR3 sequence: CASSESDTARGGQYF. CDR3 in DNA: TGCGCCAGCAGTGAGTCGGACACGGCTAGGGGAGGGCAGTACTTC. The rearrangement links TRBV10-1 to TRBJ2-7, with D maybe TRBD2 (6 bases). Germline V gene sequence: CDR1 WNHNN, CDR2 SYGVQD (reference sequence). The V end was cut by 0 bases, the J end by 9 bases, with 18 bases between. The CDR3 is 15 amino acids.

The chain couples TRBV6-1 to TRBJ2-5, with 12 positions matching TRBD2. Germline loops: CDR1 MNHNS, CDR2 SASEGT. Trimming removed 6 bases from V and 2 bases from J; junction bases left unmatched: 19. This CDR3 comprises 20 residues. Written as DNA, the CDR3 is TGTGCCAGCAGATTTGCCCCGGGACAGGTTGGGACTAGCGGGCAAGAGACCCAGTACTTC. This encodes CASRFAPGQVGTSGQETQYF.

The V gene is TRBV24-1, the J gene TRBJ2-2; TRBD1 matches 8 bases. The CDR3 totals 15 residues. CDR1 and CDR2 from the germline V gene are KGHDR and SFDVKD. With 2 bases clipped from V and 6 bases from J, the junction kept 4 bases outside the gene matches. The CDR3: CATSDSSRGPGELFF. CDR3 sequence (DNA): TGTGCCACCAGTGATTCCTCCAGGGGGCCCGGGGAGCTGTTTTTT.

This clonotype has ten or more counts. This chain links TRBV7-2 with TRBJ1-3; D unresolved. Germline V CDR1 and CDR2: SGHTA, FQGNSA. The CDR3 is 13 amino acids. Deletions cut 6 bases from V and 2 bases from J, with 8 bases between. The CDR3 nucleotides read TGTGCCAGCAGTGCAGACCCTGGAAACACCATATATTTT. Its translation is CASSADPGNTIYF.

There are many counts of this clonotype. V and J are TRBV2 and TRBJ1-5; TRBD1 aligns across 7 bases. V lost 4 bases, J lost 3 bases, and 9 bases stayed unmatched. Germline CDR1 is SNHLY and CDR2 is FYNNEI. The CDR3 contains 16 residues. CDR3 coding DNA: TGTGCCAGCAGTGCGAGACAGGGAAAGTACAATCAGCCCCAGCATTTT. Amino acid sequence: CASSARQGKYNQPQHF.

This clonotype appeared a few times. This chain links TRBV20-1 with TRBJ2-5, with 8 bases fitting TRBD2. Trimming removed 2 bases from V and 5 bases from J; junction bases left unmatched: 19. Germline CDR1 DFQATT, CDR2 SNEGSKA (reference sequence). The CDR3 contains 18 residues. The CDR3 sequence is CSARRGGGPARLRETQYF. The CDR3 nucleotides read TGCAGTGCTAGACGGGGGGGGGGGCCAGCCCGGCTGAGGGAGACCCAGTACTTC.

This clonotype has a count of ten or more. This chain links TRBV2 with TRBJ2-1; 11 positions match TRBD2. V dropped 7 bases and J dropped 8; count of bases not matched to a gene: 10. The CDR3 is 15 amino acids. Germline CDR1 and CDR2: SNHLY and FYNNEI. The chain's CDR3 is CASTPGSGRAYEQFF. Written as DNA, the CDR3 is TGTGCCAGCACCCCTGGTAGCGGGAGGGCCTATGAGCAGTTCTTC. The complete variable domain, with remaining parts taken from reference TRBV2 and TRBJ2-1, reads EPEVTQTPSHQVTQMGQEVILRCVPISNHLYFYWYRQILGQKVEFLVSFYNNEISEKSEIFDDQFSVERPDGSNFTLKIRSTKLEDSAMYFCASTPGSGRAYEQFFGPGTRLTVL.

The V and J genes are TRBV30 and TRBJ2-6; D ambiguous. This CDR3 is built from 13 residues. V lost 1 base and J lost 4, with 5 bases in between. The V gene's germline CDR1 is GTSNPN and CDR2 SVGIG (reference sequence). CDR3 protein: CAWSAEGANVLTF. DNA for the CDR3: TGTGCCTGGAGTGCCGAAGGGGCCAACGTCCTGACTTTC.

This clonotype was found many times. The chain links TRBV3-1 to TRBJ2-1; 7 bases match TRBD2. The CDR3 spans 14 residues. Trimming removed 3 bases from V and 7 bases from J; junction bases left unmatched: 6. Germline CDR1 and CDR2: LGHDT and YNNKEL (reference sequence). CDR3 protein: CASSQRSSGNEQFF. The CDR3, as DNA: TGTGCCAGCAGCCAGCGAAGTAGCGGGAATGAGCAGTTCTTC.

This clonotype has a handful of counts. The chain combines TRBV25-1 with TRBJ2-5; 7 bases match TRBD2. CDR3 length: 15 residues. V lost 2 bases to trimming and J lost 5 bases; unmatched junction nucleotides: 8. Germline-derived CDR1 and CDR2 are MGHDK and SYGVNS. This chain's CDR3 is CASSEALMGGETQYF. For the CDR3, the DNA is TGTGCCAGCAGTGAAGCCCTTATGGGGGGGGAGACCCAGTACTTC.

This clonotype has more than one count but fewer than ten. The chain is built from TRBV20-1 and TRBJ2-1; 8 positions match TRBD1. The CDR3 runs 15 residues. Per germline, CDR1 DFQATT and CDR2 SNEGSKA (reference sequence). The DNA for the CDR3 is TGCAGCCATGGAGGAAGGGACAGGTCGGCTTGGAAGCAGTTCTTC. Translated: CSHGGRDRSAWKQFF.

This clonotype has ten or more counts. The chain links TRBV12-3 or TRBV12-4 to TRBJ2-7; 15 bases are a match to TRBD2. The CDR3 extends over 15 amino acids. Trimming took 7 bases from V and 3 from J; bases not matched to a gene: 4. The CDR3 nucleotides read TGTGCCAGCACCCTGGGACTAGCGGGAGGCTACGAGCAGTACTTC. This translates into CASTLGLAGGYEQYF.

This clonotype was recorded many times. This chain joins TRBV12-3 or TRBV12-4 and TRBJ1-5; D is undetermined. With 8 bases removed from V and 5 bases from J, the gap between germline ends came to 10 bases. The CDR3 extends over 12 amino acids. The CDR3: CASSYSDQPQHF. DNA of the CDR3: TGTGCCAGCTCCTACAGCGATCAGCCCCAGCATTTT.

The chain employs TRBV6-1 and TRBJ2-3; 7 nucleotides match TRBD2. V dropped 5 bases and J dropped 0; count of bases not matched to a gene: 2. This CDR3 has 14 amino acids. Per germline, CDR1 MNHNS and CDR2 SASEGT. CDR3 coding DNA: TGTGCCAGCAGTACAGCGGGAAGCACAGATACGCAGTATTTT. This gives the protein CASSTAGSTDTQYF.

The chain links TRBV11-2 to TRBJ1-2; 7 bases map to TRBD1. This CDR3 region has 17 residues. Looked up from germline, CDR1 is SGHAT and CDR2 is FQNNGV. V gave up 2 bases and J gave up 3 bases; unmatched junction bases: 12. CDR3 in amino acids: CASSLTTGTDLYYGYTF. In nucleotides, the CDR3 is TGTGCCAGCAGCTTAACGACCGGGACAGACCTCTACTATGGCTACACCTTC.

This clonotype was seen repeatedly, ten times or more. The V call is TRBV10-3, the J call TRBJ2-1; 12 nucleotides agree with TRBD2. After removal of 3 bases from V and 8 bases from J, the junction contained 8 bases not matched to a gene. Germline CDR1 and CDR2: ENHRY and SYGVKD. The CDR3 is made up of 16 amino acids. The CDR3 DNA follows: TGTGCCATCAGTGACTACCTAGCGGGAGGGCATGATGAGCAGTTCTTC. Encoded protein: CAISDYLAGGHDEQFF.

This clonotype was observed a handful of times. The chain joins TRBV12-3 or TRBV12-4 to TRBJ2-1, with 10 bases aligning to TRBD2. This CDR3 is built from 16 residues. The J segment lost 3 bases and the V segment lost 5 bases, leaving 7 bases of the junction unmatched. Here the CDR3 reads CASSPSGSQSYNEQFF. CDR3 bases: TGTGCCAGCAGTCCTAGCGGGAGTCAAAGCTACAATGAGCAGTTCTTC.

At least ten counts were recorded for this clonotype. This sequence joins TRBV5-1 and TRBJ2-7, with 8 bases matching TRBD2. The CDR3 loop spans 14 amino acids. V was clipped by 4 bases and J by 3 bases; unmatched bases: 6. CDR1 is SGHRS, CDR2 YFSETQ, per germline. CDR3 amino acids: CASSHRAGDYEQYF. DNA of the CDR3: TGCGCCAGCAGCCATAGAGCGGGAGACTACGAGCAGTACTTC. Using reference TRBV5-1 and TRBJ2-7 for the parts outside the CDR3, the full variable domain is KAGVTQTPRYLIKTRGQQVTLSCSPISGHRSVSWYQQTPGQGLQFLFEYFSETQRNKGNFPGRFSGRQFSNSRSEMNVSTLELGDSALYLCASSHRAGDYEQYFGPGTRLTVT.

The chain carries TRBV12-3 or TRBV12-4 and TRBJ2-2, with D possibly being TRBD1 (5 bases). V lost 5 bases, J lost 0 bases, and 13 bases lay in between. This CDR3 is built from 16 residues. The CDR3 DNA is TGTGCCAGCAGTACCATATCGACAGCGAACACCGGGGAGCTGTTTTTT. Its translation is CASSTISTANTGELFF.